This T cell receptor beta chain was profiled in a study of blood T cell repertoires in COVID-19. Trimming stripped 0 bases from V and 0 bases from J, with 6 bases between. Germline V CDR1 and CDR2: MNHNY, SVGAGI (reference sequence). This CDR3 spans 15 amino acids. Patients from Seattle were sampled longitudinally, starting during active infection. This table comes from immunoSEQ multiplex PCR, and its TCRdb copy is limited to in-frame clones, with some not included. Of about 140,000 clones listed, 84% were seen once; the top ten hold 8.9%. Source material: peripheral blood. The V and J genes are TRBV6-6 and TRBJ1-3; D call uncertain. This sequence was found in a man aged 30 to 39 with COVID-19, enrolled during active disease. The CDR3 nucleotides are TGTGCCAGCAGTTACTCTCCAGGCTCTGGAAACACCATATATTTT. Protein product: CASSYSPGSGNTIYF.